Only a few counts were recorded for the clone carrying this T cell receptor (beta chain). This sample is drawn from a study of patients and donors after allogeneic stem cell transplantation. TCRdb fed the RT-PCR reads into MiXCR, producing one record per CDR3 protein. The data contain about 960,000 distinct CDR3 sequences, approximately 18% of them singletons. Per the germline V gene, CDR1 is MNHNS and CDR2 is SASEGT. The CDR3 loop spans 15 amino acids. The V end was cut by 6 bases, the J end by 1 base, with 15 bases between. The chain combines TRBV6-1 with TRBJ1-1; D gene ambiguous. The sequence was obtained from a human donor who was either an allogeneic HSCT recipient or a stem cell or donor lymphocyte infusion donor (not recorded which). It is not recorded whose cells these are; they may come from a transplant donor. Sequenced material: blood, either unsorted or a sorted T cell fraction (not recorded which). The CDR3 nucleotides are TGTGCCAGCAGCTTTTCGTGGGGTAGGAACACTGAAGCTTTCTTT. It is translated as CASSFSWGRNTEAFF.